A selection of T cell receptor beta chains follows, all from one sample in a study of T cell responses to AZD1222 COVID-19 vaccine. The table came from immunoSEQ multiplex PCR; TCRdb's copy has only in-frame clones and leaves some out. The sample lists about 210,000 clones; roughly 92% were seen once. The sequencing here drew on peripheral blood, taken on day 0 of AZD1222 vaccination. All receptors come from an adult in good health. CDR3s include the opening cysteine and the closing phenylalanine or tryptophan. The D gene is left open where the match is weak.

D gene | V gene | CDR3 protein
NA | TRBV7-8 | CASSARGVRVTTNEKLFF
NA | TRBV21-1 | CASSKRYGTGGADEETGELFF
TRBD1 | TRBV6-5 | CASSTEHRGREAFF
NA | TRBV6-2/TRBV6-3 | CASSYSSGSQGYGYTF
NA | TRBV27 | CASSRRGPRSYNEQFF
NA | TRBV10-3 | CAISANSQNTEAFF
NA | TRBV5-1 | CASSLAGGAGNSPLHF
TRBD1 | TRBV5-6 | CASSLGRGDNSPLHF
NA | TRBV6-5 | CASIKSGTEAFF
NA | TRBV7-2 | CASSSRAPSADTQYF
TRBD1 | TRBV25-1 | CASSQTGVLPYEQYF
TRBD1 | TRBV14 | CASSRTGLNQPQHF
NA | TRBV10-3 | CAISEFGRGWAFF
NA | TRBV6-5 | CASSQGTGGTQYF
NA | TRBV4-1 | CASSQASVWQNEKLFF
TRBD1 | TRBV6-2/TRBV6-3 | CASSWDRPYF
NA | TRBV28 | CASTKGRGGRWTNEKLFF
TRBD1 | TRBV5-1 | CASSNAGTATRLTQYF
TRBD2 | TRBV9 | CASSLRAGARDTQYF
NA | TRBV19 | CASSIGGGGHNEQFF
NA | TRBV4-2 | CASSQEGPLAKNIQYF
NA | TRBV10-3 | CAISERDAGNTIYF
NA | TRBV18 | CASSRGGNEAFF
NA | TRBV19 | CASSIGQAWDEQYF
NA | TRBV18 | CASSPSSTDTQYF
TRBD1 | TRBV24-1 | CATSDTGGGWVLPNYGYTF
NA | TRBV20-1 | CSAAGYGYTF
NA | TRBV19 | CASSKGPGDYEQYF
NA | TRBV27 | CASSRTDSLYGYTF
NA | TRBV12-3/TRBV12-4 | CASNPGSGELFF
TRBD1 | TRBV28 | CASRERDRVNQPQHF
NA | TRBV5-1 | CASSLDGMSAFF
NA | TRBV2 | CASSGLDGQNSPLHF
TRBD2 | TRBV7-9 | CASSSGGGVNNEQFF
NA | TRBV21-1 | CASRSLPSSDTSTDTQYF
NA | TRBV5-1 | CASSLLGTTNEKLFF
TRBD1 | TRBV28 | CASSLGTGLVYQPQHF
NA | TRBV6-4 | CASSEQGGNSPLHF
NA | TRBV19 | CASTLEGPIPDGYTF
NA | TRBV6-5 | CASSSSGRYEQYF
NA | TRBV18 | CASSPPPVGNEQYF
TRBD2 | TRBV3-1/TRBV3-2 | CASSQDSGGQETQYF
TRBD2 | TRBV2 | CASSPTSGGTDTQYF
NA | TRBV5-5 | CASSQNTGELFF
NA | TRBV6-6 | CASNIGPANTEAFF
NA | TRBV21-1 | CASSIEGERCNQPQHF